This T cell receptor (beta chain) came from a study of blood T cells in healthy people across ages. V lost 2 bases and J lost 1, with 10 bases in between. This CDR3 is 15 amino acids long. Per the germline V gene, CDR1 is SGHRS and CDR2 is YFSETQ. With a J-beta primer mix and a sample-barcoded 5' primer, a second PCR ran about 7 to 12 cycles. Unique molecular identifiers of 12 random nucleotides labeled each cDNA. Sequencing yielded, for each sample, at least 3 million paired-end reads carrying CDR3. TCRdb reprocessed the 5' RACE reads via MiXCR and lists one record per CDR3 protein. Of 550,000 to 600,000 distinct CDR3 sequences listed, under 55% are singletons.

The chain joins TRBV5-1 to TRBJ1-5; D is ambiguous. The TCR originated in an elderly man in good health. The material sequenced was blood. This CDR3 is CASSFAGESNQPQHF. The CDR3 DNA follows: TGCGCCAGCAGCTTTGCGGGAGAAAGCAATCAGCCCCAGCATTTT.